The 3 T cell receptor beta chains below come from one sample, sequenced in a study of OX40 agonist ivuxolimab in advanced cancers. Only in-frame clones appear in the TCRdb table, and some are missing; sequencing was by immunoSEQ multiplex PCR. The sample consists of tens of thousands of clones, about 90% of them appearing once. This specimen consisted of CD4+ or CD8+ T cells sorted from blood, obtained in a trial of the OX40 agonist ivuxolimab. The source is an adult with an advanced solid tumor such as melanoma, head and neck, liver or kidney cancer.

The chain couples TRBV5-6 to TRBJ2-7; D is unresolved. The germline V gene encodes CDR1 SGHDT and CDR2 YYEEEE. The CDR3 has 13 residues. Trimming pared 6 bases from V and 2 bases from J, leaving 12 bases between. CDR3 nucleotide sequence: TGTGCCAGCAACTTCCGAGGTCCCTACGAGCAGTACTTC. This codes for CASNFRGPYEQYF.

This clone came up a few times. The chain combines TRBV2 with TRBJ2-5; the D is unclear. The CDR3 runs 13 residues. Trimming removed 4 bases at V and 4 bases at J, with 10 bases between. Germline V gene sequence: CDR1 SNHLY, CDR2 FYNNEI. The CDR3 region has the DNA TGTGCCAGCAGTGGATTACTACGAGAGACCCAGTACTTC. Translated: CASSGLLRETQYF.

The chain couples TRBV11-2 to TRBJ2-2; D gene ambiguous. Trimming took 4 bases from V and 0 from J, leaving 6 bases between them. Per germline, CDR1 SGHAT and CDR2 FQNNGV. The CDR3 runs to 14 residues. In nucleotides, the CDR3 is TGTGCCAGCAGCTACCCCGCGAACACCGGGGAGCTGTTTTTT. It codes for CASSYPANTGELFF.